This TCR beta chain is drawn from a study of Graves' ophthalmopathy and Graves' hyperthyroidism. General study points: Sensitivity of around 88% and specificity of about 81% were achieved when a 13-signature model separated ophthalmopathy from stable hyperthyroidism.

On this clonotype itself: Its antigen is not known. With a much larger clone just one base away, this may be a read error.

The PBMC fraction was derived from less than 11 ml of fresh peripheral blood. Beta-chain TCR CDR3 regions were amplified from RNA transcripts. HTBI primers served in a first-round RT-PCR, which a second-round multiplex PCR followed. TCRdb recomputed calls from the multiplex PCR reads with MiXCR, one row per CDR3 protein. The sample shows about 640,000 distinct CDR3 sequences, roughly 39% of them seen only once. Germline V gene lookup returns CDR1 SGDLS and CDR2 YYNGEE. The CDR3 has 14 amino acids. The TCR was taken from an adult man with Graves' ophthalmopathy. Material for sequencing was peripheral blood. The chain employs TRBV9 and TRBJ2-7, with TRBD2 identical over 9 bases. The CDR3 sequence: CAGSVGLAGNEQYF. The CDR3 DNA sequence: TGTGCCGGCAGCGTAGGGCTAGCGGGGAACGAGCAGTACTTC.